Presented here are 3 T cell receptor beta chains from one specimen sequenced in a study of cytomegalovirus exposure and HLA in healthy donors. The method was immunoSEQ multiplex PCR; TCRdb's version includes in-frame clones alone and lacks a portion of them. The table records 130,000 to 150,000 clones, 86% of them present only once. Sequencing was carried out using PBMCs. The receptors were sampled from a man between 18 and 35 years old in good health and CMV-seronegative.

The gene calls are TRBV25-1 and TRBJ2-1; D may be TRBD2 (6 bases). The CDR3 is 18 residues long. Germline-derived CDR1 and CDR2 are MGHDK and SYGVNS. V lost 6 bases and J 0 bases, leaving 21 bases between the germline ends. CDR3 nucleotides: TGTGCCAGCAGGATGGGAGGTCGGCGTTTTAACTCCTACAATGAGCAGTTCTTC. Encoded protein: CASRMGGRRFNSYNEQFF.

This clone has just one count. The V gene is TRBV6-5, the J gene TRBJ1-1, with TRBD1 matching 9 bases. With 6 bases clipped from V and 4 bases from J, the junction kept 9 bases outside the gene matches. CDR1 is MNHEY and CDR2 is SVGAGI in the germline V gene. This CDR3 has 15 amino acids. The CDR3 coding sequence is TGTGCCAGCAGAATATCACAGGGGGCATTCACTGAAGCTTTCTTT. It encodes CASRISQGAFTEAFF.

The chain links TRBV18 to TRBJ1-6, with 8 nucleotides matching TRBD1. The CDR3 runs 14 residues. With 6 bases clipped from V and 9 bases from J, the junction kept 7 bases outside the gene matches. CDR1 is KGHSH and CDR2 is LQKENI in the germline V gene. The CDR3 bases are TGTGCCAGCTCTACCCGGACAGGGCGTTCACCCCTCCACTTT. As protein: CASSTRTGRSPLHF.